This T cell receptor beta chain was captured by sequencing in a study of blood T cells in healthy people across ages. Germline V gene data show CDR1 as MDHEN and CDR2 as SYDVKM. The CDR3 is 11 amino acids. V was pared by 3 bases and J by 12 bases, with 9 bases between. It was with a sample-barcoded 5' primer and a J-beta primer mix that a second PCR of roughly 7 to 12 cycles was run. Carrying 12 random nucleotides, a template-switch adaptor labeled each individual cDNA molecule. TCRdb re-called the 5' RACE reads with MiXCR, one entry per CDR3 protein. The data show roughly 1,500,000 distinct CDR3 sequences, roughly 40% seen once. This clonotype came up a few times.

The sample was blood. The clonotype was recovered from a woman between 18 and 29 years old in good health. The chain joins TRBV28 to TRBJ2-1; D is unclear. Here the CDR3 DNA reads TGTGCCAGCAGTTTCAGAGCCGGGCAGTTCTTC. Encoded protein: CASSFRAGQFF.